Following are 2 T cell receptor beta chains from one sample sequenced in a study of radiation and T cells in renal cell carcinoma. As for time point: blood 2 weeks post-SBRT. The treatment denotes: 15 Gy SBRT to primary tumor, nephrectomy 4 weeks later. Sequencing used immunoSEQ multiplex PCR; TCRdb keeps in-frame clones, though not all of them. The sample contains 60,000 to 80,000 clones, around 80% of which appear only once. The sample was blood, taken from a patient whose treatment included radiotherapy and nephrectomy. The receptors were gathered from a man between 60 and 70 years old with renal cell carcinoma.

The chain joins TRBV7-6 to TRBJ2-2, with 7 bases fitting TRBD2. Germline V lookup: CDR1 SGHVS, CDR2 FNYEAQ. The CDR3 is 14 residues long. V was clipped by 5 bases and J by 6 bases; unmatched bases: 6. CDR3 in DNA: TGTGCCAGCAGCCCCAGTGGGGGGGCCGGGGAGCTGTTTTTT. It yields the protein CASSPSGGAGELFF.

The CDR3 DNA is TGTGCCAGCTCACCAGCCGACCAAGAGACCCAGTACTTC. Protein: CASSPADQETQYF. This chain joins TRBV18 and TRBJ2-5; D call uncertain. The CDR3 has 13 residues. V was trimmed by 2 bases and J by 0 bases, leaving 4 bases between them. The germline V gene encodes CDR1 KGHSH and CDR2 LQKENI.